This T cell receptor beta chain was captured in a study of regulatory T cells in long-lasting Graves disease. Study-level background: For under 3 months, newly diagnosed Graves' patients had been taking antithyroid drugs.

Assembly of TCR beta libraries relied on iRepertoire HTBI primers together with Arm-PCR of CDR3 regions. TCRdb reprocessed the multiplex PCR reads with MiXCR, giving one entry per CDR3 protein. Of roughly 560,000 distinct CDR3 sequences in the sample, around 16% are singletons; the top ten hold about 25%. As to time point: newly diagnosed GD, antithyroid drugs for less than 3 months. With RNA extracted from PBMCs as input, the TCR library was made. This CDR3 contains 16 residues. CDR1 is SGHRS and CDR2 is YFSETQ in the germline V gene. With 2 bases removed from V and 4 bases from J, the gap between germline ends came to 13 bases. This same sample was also part of a study on T cells in Graves' hyperthyroidism and ophthalmopathy. Per that paper: A first-round RT-PCR of the TCR CDR3 used the HTBI primer set.

Sample: peripheral blood mononuclear cells (PBMCs), taken at new diagnosis, from a patient treated with antithyroid drugs. This sequence was found in a woman aged 35-65 years with Graves disease. The genes are TRBV5-1 and TRBJ1-6; the D is unclear. The CDR3 region is CASSFAPGHYNSPLHF. The CDR3 bases are TGCGCCAGCAGCTTTGCCCCGGGTCATTATAATTCACCCCTCCACTTT.